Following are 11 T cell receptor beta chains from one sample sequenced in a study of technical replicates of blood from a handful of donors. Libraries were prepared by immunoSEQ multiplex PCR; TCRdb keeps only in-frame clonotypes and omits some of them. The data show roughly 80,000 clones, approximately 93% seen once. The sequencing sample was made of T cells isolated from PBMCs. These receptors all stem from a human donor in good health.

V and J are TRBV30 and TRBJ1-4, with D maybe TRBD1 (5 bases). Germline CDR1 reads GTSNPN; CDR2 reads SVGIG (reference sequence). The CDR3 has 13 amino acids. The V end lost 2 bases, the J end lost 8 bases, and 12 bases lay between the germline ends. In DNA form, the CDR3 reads TGTGCCTGGAGTACCCTTGGGGGGGAAAAACTGTTTTTT. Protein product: CAWSTLGGEKLFF.

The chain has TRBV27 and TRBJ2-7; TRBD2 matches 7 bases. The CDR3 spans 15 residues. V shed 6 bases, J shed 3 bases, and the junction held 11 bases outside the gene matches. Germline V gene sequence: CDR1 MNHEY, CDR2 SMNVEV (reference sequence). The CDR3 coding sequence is TGTGCCAGCAGCTCTTTGGGGACTACCTTCTACGAGCAGTACTTC. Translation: CASSSLGTTFYEQYF.

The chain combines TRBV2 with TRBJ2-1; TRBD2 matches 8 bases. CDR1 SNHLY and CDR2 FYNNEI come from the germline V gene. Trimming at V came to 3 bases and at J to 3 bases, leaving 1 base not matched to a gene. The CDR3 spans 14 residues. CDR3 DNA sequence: TGTGCCAGCAGTGAGGGGACTAGCTACAATGAGCAGTTCTTC. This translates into CASSEGTSYNEQFF.

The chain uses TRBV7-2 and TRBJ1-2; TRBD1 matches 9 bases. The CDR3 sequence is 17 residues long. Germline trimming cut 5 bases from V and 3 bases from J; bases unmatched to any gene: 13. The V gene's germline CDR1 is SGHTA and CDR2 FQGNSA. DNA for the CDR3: TGTGCCAGCAGCCAAACCGGGACAGGGCTTCCCTACTATGGCTACACCTTC. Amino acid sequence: CASSQTGTGLPYYGYTF.

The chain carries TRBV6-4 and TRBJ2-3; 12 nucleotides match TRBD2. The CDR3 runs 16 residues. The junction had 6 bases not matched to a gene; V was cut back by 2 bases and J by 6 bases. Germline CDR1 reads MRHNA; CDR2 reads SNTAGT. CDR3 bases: TGTGCCAGCAGTGACGCGGCTAGCGGGGGGGCTGATACGCAGTATTTT. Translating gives CASSDAASGGADTQYF.

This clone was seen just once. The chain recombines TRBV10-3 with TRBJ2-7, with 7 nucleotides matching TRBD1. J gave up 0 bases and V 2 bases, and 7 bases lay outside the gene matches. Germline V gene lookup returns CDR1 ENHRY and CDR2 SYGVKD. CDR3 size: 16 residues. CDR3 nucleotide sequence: TGTGCCATCAGTGAGATCGACAGGGTTCGCTCCTACGAGCAGTACTTC. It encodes CAISEIDRVRSYEQYF.

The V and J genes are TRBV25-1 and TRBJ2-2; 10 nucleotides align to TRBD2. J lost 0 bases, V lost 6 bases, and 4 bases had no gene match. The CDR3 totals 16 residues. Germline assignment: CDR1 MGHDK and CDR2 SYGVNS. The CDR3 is CASRKTSGTNTGELFF. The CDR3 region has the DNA TGTGCCAGCAGGAAAACTAGCGGGACGAACACCGGGGAGCTGTTTTTT.

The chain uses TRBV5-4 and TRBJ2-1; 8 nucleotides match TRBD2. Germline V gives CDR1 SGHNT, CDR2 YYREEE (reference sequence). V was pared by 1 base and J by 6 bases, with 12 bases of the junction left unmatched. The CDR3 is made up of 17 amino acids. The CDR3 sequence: CASSLSVSGGRTNEQFF. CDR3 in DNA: TGTGCCAGCAGCTTGAGTGTTTCGGGAGGGCGGACCAATGAGCAGTTCTTC.

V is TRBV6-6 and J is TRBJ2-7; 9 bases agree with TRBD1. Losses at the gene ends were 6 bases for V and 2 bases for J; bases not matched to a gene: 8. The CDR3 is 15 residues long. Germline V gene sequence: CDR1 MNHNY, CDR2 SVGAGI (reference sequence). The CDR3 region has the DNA TGTGCCAGCAGGGATCACGGGACAGGGACCTACGAGCAGTACTTC. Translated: CASRDHGTGTYEQYF.

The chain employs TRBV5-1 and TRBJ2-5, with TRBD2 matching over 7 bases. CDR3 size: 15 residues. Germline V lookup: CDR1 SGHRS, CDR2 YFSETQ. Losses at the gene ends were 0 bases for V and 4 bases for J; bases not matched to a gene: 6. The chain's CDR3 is CASSLGGGSGETQYF. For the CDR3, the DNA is TGCGCCAGCAGCTTGGGCGGCGGGAGTGGAGAGACCCAGTACTTC.

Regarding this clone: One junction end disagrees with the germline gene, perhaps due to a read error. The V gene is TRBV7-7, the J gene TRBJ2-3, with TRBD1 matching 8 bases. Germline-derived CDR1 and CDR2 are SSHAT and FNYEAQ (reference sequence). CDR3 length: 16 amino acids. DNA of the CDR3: TGTGCTAGCAGCCCCTCCCAGGGGGCTTCCACAGATACGCAGTATTTT. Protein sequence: CASSPSQGASTDTQYF. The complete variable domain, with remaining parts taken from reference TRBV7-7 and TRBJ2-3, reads GAGVSQSPRYKVTKRGQDVTLRCDPISSHATLYWYQQALGQGPEFLTYFNYEAQPDKSGLPSDRFSAERPEGSISTLTIQRTEQRDSAMYRCASSPSQGASTDTQYFGPGTRLTVL.